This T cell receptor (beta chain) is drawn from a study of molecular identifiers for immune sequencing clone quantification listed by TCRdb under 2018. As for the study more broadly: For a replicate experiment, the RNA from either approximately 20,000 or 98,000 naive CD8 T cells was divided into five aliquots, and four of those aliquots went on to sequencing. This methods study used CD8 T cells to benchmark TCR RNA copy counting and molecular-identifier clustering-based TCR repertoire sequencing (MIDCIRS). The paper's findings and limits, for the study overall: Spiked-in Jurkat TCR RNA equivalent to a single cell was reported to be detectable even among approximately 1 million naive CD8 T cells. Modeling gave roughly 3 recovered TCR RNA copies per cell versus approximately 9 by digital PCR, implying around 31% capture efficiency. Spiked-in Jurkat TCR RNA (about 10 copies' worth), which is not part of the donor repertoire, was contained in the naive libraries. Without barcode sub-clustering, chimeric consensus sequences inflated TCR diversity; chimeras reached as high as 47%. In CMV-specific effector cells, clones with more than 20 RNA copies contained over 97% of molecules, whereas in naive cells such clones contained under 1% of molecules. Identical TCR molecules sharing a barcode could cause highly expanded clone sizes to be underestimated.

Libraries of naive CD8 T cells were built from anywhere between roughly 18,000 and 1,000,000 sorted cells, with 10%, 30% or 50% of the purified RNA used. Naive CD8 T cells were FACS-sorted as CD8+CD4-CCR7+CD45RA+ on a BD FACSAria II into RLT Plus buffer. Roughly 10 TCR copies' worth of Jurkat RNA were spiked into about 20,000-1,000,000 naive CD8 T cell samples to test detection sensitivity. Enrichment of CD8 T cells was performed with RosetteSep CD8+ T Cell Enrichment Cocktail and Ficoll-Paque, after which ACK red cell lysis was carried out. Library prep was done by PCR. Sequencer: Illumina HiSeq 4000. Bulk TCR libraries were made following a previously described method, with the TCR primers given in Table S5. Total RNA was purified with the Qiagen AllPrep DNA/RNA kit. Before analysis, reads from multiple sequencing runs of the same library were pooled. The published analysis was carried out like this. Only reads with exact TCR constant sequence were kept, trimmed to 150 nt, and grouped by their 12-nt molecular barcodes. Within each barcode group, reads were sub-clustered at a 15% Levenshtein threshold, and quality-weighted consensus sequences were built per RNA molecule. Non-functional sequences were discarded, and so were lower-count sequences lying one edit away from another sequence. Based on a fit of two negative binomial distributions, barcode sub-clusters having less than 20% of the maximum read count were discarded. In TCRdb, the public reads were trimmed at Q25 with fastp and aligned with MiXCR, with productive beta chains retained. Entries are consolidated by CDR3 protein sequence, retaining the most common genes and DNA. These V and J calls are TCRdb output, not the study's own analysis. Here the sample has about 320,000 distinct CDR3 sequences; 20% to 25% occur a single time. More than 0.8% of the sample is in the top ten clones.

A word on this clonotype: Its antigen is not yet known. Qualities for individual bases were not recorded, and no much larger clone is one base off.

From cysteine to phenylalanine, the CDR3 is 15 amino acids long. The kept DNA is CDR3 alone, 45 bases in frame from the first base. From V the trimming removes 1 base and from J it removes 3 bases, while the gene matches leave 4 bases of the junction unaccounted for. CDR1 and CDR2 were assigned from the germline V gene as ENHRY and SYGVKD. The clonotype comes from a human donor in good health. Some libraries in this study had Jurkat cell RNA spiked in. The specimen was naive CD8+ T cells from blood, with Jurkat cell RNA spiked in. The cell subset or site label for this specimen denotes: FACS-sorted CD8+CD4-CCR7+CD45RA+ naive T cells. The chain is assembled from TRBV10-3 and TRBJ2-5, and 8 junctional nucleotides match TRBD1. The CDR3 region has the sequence CAISELMDREETQYF. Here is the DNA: TGTGCCATCAGTGAGTTGATGGACAGGGAAGAGACCCAGTACTTC.